The rows below give T cell receptor beta chains drawn from one sample of a study of regulatory and conventional T cells in RAG deficiency. The assay was immunoSEQ multiplex PCR, and TCRdb's table has in-frame clones only and misses some. This table holds some 30,000 clones, approximately 91% found once. This sample was also put to use in a study of regulatory T cells.

Sequenced: CD8+ T cells sorted from blood. The source is a human donor in good health. Each CDR3 is given with its conserved first and last residue. The D gene is left open where the match is weak. Size is stated for part of the rows, as once, few or many counts, or as a class when the clone is expanded.

clone_size | d_call | j_call | v_call | cdr3_nt | cdr3_aa
- | - | TRBJ1-1 | TRBV5-5 | TGTGCCAGCAGCTTGGGAGACACTGAAGCTTTCTTT | CASSLGDTEAFF
- | - | TRBJ2-7 | TRBV28 | TGTGCCAGCCGAAGTAGCGGCTTCTACGAGCAGTACTTC | CASRSSGFYEQYF
- | TRBD1 | TRBJ2-1 | TRBV5-1 | TGCGCCAGCAGCTTAGACACCGGGACAGGGACTCACAATGAGCAGTTCTTC | CASSLDTGTGTHNEQFF
- | - | TRBJ1-5 | TRBV28 | TGTGCCAGCAGTCCCAGACGGGGCAATCAGCCCCAGCATTTT | CASSPRRGNQPQHF
- | TRBD1 | TRBJ2-3 | TRBV18 | TGTGCCAGCTCACCACCCCAGACAGGGGATACGCAGTATTTT | CASSPPQTGDTQYF
- | - | TRBJ1-3 | TRBV6-1 | TGTGCCAGCAGTGTGGGACATGATTCTGGAAACACCATATATTTT | CASSVGHDSGNTIYF
- | - | TRBJ1-5 | TRBV28 | TGTGCCAGCAAAGAGGTAGGATTTTATAGCAATCAGCCCCAGCATTTT | CASKEVGFYSNQPQHF
- | - | TRBJ1-5 | TRBV28 | TGTGCCAGCACGGGCAATCAGCCCCAGCATTTT | CASTGNQPQHF
- | - | TRBJ2-3 | TRBV5-1 | TGCGCCAGCAGCTTGGCCGGGGCTCTCACAGATACGCAGTATTTT | CASSLAGALTDTQYF
- | TRBD2 | TRBJ2-3 | TRBV9 | TGTGCCAGCAGCACCCGCACTAGCGGGGACACAGATACGCAGTATTTT | CASSTRTSGDTDTQYF
- | - | TRBJ1-1 | TRBV14 | TGTGCCAGCAGCCAAATGGGGGCAGTAAACACTGAAGCTTTCTTT | CASSQMGAVNTEAFF
- | TRBD1 | TRBJ2-7 | TRBV28 | TGTGCCAGCAGTTTACCGGGACAGAAGGGCGAGCAGTACTTC | CASSLPGQKGEQYF
once | - | TRBJ1-5 | TRBV19 | TGTGCCAGTGGAGATGGTACAATTAATACCAATCAGCCCCAGCATTTT | CASGDGTINTNQPQHF
- | - | TRBJ1-2 | TRBV2 | TGTGCCAGCAGTGAGGTCAGGACGTATGGCTACACCTTC | CASSEVRTYGYTF
- | - | TRBJ2-7 | TRBV28 | TGTGCCAGCAGGAACGGCGGACACACTTCCTACGAGCAGTACTTC | CASRNGGHTSYEQYF
- | TRBD1 | TRBJ1-2 | TRBV20-1 | TGCAGTGCTAACAGGGGCGCTGGCTACACCTTC | CSANRGAGYTF
- | - | TRBJ1-4 | TRBV25-1 | TGTGCCAGCAGACCCGAGGGGGGTGGGGAAAAACTGTTTTTT | CASRPEGGGEKLFF
once | TRBD2 | TRBJ2-2 | TRBV19 | TGTGCCAGTAGTATTAAACTAGCGGGGGGGCGATTCACCGGGGAGCTGTTTTTT | CASSIKLAGGRFTGELFF
- | - | TRBJ2-3 | TRBV2 | TGTGCCCTTCTCGGGCGGACTACCAGCACAGATACGCAGTATTTT | CALLGRTTSTDTQYF
- | TRBD1 | TRBJ1-1 | TRBV7-3 | TGTGCCAGCAGCCACGACAGGGGGTACATTTGTTTGAACACTGAAGCTTTCTTT | CASSHDRGYICLNTEAFF
- | - | TRBJ2-1 | TRBV29-1 | TGCAGCGTTGATTTGCGGACCTCTCCAAACAATGAGCAGTTCTTC | CSVDLRTSPNNEQFF
- | - | TRBJ2-1 | TRBV27 | TGTGCCAGTAAGAACAGAGTTTACAATGAGCAGTTCTTC | CASKNRVYNEQFF
- | TRBD1 | TRBJ2-5 | TRBV5-1 | TGCGCCAGCAGGGGACAGGGGGCGGCGGAGACCCAGTACTTC | CASRGQGAAETQYF
- | TRBD1 | TRBJ1-2 | TRBV28 | TGTGCCAGCAGTTTCAGGGGGCAAACTAACTATGGCTACACCTTC | CASSFRGQTNYGYTF
- | - | TRBJ2-5 | TRBV5-1 | TGCGCCAGCAGCTTGACGGCAGCTCAAGAGACCCAGTACTTC | CASSLTAAQETQYF
- | TRBD1 | TRBJ2-2 | TRBV7-2 | TGTGCCAGCAGCTGGCGGGACAGGGGCGACACCGGGGAGCTGTTTTTT | CASSWRDRGDTGELFF
- | - | TRBJ1-2 | TRBV20-1 | TGCAGTGCTAGAATAGGGTATGGCTACACCTTC | CSARIGYGYTF
- | - | TRBJ1-2 | TRBV5-4 | TGTGCCAGCAGGATTTCAGGGCGCTATGGCTACACCTTC | CASRISGRYGYTF
- | - | TRBJ1-4 | TRBV30 | TGTGCCTGGAGTAGGGGGTCAACTAATGAAAAACTGTTTTTT | CAWSRGSTNEKLFF
- | - | TRBJ2-1 | TRBV19 | TGTGCCAGTAGTTACACAGACAGTTTCGGTGAGCGGTTCTTC | CASSYTDSFGERFF
once | - | TRBJ2-3 | TRBV29-1 | TGCAGCGTTGAATGGGGAGATACGCAGTATTTT | CSVEWGDTQYF
- | TRBD1 | TRBJ2-1 | TRBV19 | TGTGCCAGTAGTTTGACAGGGACCTCCTACAATGAGCAGTTCTTC | CASSLTGTSYNEQFF
- | - | TRBJ2-5 | TRBV5-4 | TGTGCCAGCAGCTTTAGTGCTTCAGGGGAGACCCAGTACTTC | CASSFSASGETQYF
- | - | TRBJ1-2 | TRBV5-1 | TGCGCCAGCAGCCCGAGGACTAACTATGGCTACACCTTC | CASSPRTNYGYTF
- | - | TRBJ2-7 | TRBV30 | TGTGCCTGGAGTGTTCAGAGGTCCCCTCCCTACGAGCAGTACTTC | CAWSVQRSPPYEQYF
- | - | TRBJ2-6 | TRBV6-1 | TGTGCCAGCAGTATTCAGAGCTCTGGGGCCAACGTCCTGACTTTC | CASSIQSSGANVLTF